This entry lists 15 T cell receptor beta chains sequenced from one sample in a study of identical twins (dated by TCRdb to the mid-2010s). Preparation of the library involved 5' RACE. Reads for this sample came from an Illumina HiSeq 2000. TCRdb redid the processing of the public reads, applying fastp at Q25 and MiXCR, and retained in-frame beta chains. Identical CDR3 proteins give one entry, which carries the most common genes and DNA. The sample table records around 1.7 million distinct CDR3 sequences; roughly a third of these occur just once. About 0.3% of the sample belongs to the ten largest clones. The sequencing sample was made of cord blood. These receptor sequences come from a newborn girl in good health.

As for this clonotype: A junction boundary mismatches the germline segment, possibly from a read error. CDR3 DNA sequence: TGTGCCAGCAGCCAATTGACTAGCGGGCCCTATAATGAGCAGTTCTTC. The encoded protein is CASSQLTSGPYNEQFF. The chain joins TRBV3-1 to TRBJ2-1; 10 nucleotides align to TRBD2. Germline V gene sequence: CDR1 LGHDT, CDR2 YNNKEL (reference sequence). The CDR3 sequence is 16 residues long.

The chain joins TRBV4-1 to TRBJ2-7; D is perhaps TRBD1 or TRBD2 (5 bases each). The V and J ends lost 1 base and 7 bases respectively, with 20 bases between them. The CDR3 is 16 amino acids. Germline V gives CDR1 MGHRA, CDR2 YSYEKL. The CDR3 here is CASSQVRGRGYNEQYF. CDR3 coding DNA: TGCGCCAGCAGCCAAGTTCGGGGTAGGGGCTACAATGAGCAGTACTTC.

This clonotype was counted between two and nine times. This sequence joins TRBV6-5 and TRBJ2-1, with a possible D match to TRBD2 (6 bases). Trimming stripped 1 base from V and 0 bases from J, with 10 bases between. Germline V gene data show CDR1 as MNHEY and CDR2 as SVGAGI. This CDR3 is 16 amino acids long. The CDR3 DNA is TGTGCCAGCAGTTACTACCCTAGCGCCTCCTACAATGAGCAGTTCTTC. This codes for CASSYYPSASYNEQFF.

This clonotype was seen more than once but under ten times. The chain couples TRBV12-3 or TRBV12-4 to TRBJ1-1; 8 nucleotides match TRBD1. This CDR3 spans 13 amino acids. V lost 9 bases to trimming and J lost 4 bases; unmatched junction nucleotides: 7. The CDR3 loop is CASRGQGSTEAFF. As DNA, the CDR3 is TGTGCCAGTAGAGGACAGGGTTCCACTGAAGCTTTCTTT.

This clonotype was seen a handful of times. The chain has TRBV5-1 and TRBJ1-1, with unresolved D. The CDR3 has 14 residues. Between the trimmed V and J ends, which lost 1 base and 1 base, there was a span of 8 bases. Germline loops: CDR1 SGHRS, CDR2 YFSETQ. The CDR3 region is CASSLTAANTEAFF. CDR3 coding DNA: TGCGCCAGCAGCTTGACGGCGGCGAACACTGAAGCTTTCTTT.

The chain links TRBV20-1 to TRBJ2-2; 8 nucleotides align to TRBD2. With V trimmed by 2 bases and J by 2 bases, 10 bases remained unmatched. The CDR3 is made up of 17 amino acids. Per germline, CDR1 DFQATT and CDR2 SNEGSKA (reference sequence). CDR3 sequence: CSARMSQRGLNTGELFF. CDR3 coding DNA: TGCAGTGCTAGAATGTCCCAGCGGGGGCTCAACACCGGGGAGCTGTTTTTT.

The rearrangement uses TRBV12-3 or TRBV12-4 and TRBJ1-1; possibly TRBD1 for D (5 bases). The CDR3 is made up of 12 amino acids. Between the trimmed V and J ends, which lost 7 bases and 5 bases, there was a span of 11 bases. CDR3 in amino acids: CASKGVGTEAFF. The CDR3 DNA sequence: TGTGCCAGCAAAGGGGTCGGGACTGAAGCTTTCTTT.

As for this clonotype: One junction end disagrees with the germline gene, perhaps due to a read error. The chain employs TRBV27 and TRBJ2-3; the D is unclear. This CDR3 is 15 amino acids long. Germline-derived CDR1 and CDR2 are MNHEY and SMNVEV (reference sequence). CDR3 protein: CAGSLSGPSTDTQYF. DNA for the CDR3: TGTGCCGGCAGTTTATCTGGACCCAGCACAGATACGCAGTATTTT.

V usage is TRBV12-3 or TRBV12-4 and J usage is TRBJ1-5; D not resolved. Trimming took 5 bases from V and 3 from J, leaving 11 bases between them. This CDR3 region has 14 residues. The CDR3 protein is CASSPRHFNQPQHF. CDR3 bases: TGTGCCAGCAGTCCCCGACACTTCAATCAGCCCCAGCATTTT.

This clonotype came up a few times. The rearrangement joins TRBV27 to TRBJ1-2, with 12 bases that match TRBD1. Per the germline V gene, CDR1 is MNHEY and CDR2 is SMNVEV (reference sequence). The ends lost 3 bases at V and 8 bases at J; junction bases unmatched: 7. The length of the CDR3 is 15 residues. As DNA, the CDR3 is TGTGCCAGCAGTTTTAGGGACAGGGGGCGGAAAGGCTACACCTTC. This gives the protein CASSFRDRGRKGYTF.

V and J are TRBV20-1 and TRBJ2-1; D is unclear. V lost 7 bases and J 0 bases, leaving 13 bases between the germline ends. Germline V gene data show CDR1 as DFQATT and CDR2 as SNEGSKA (reference sequence). This CDR3 has 14 amino acids. Here the CDR3 DNA reads TGCAGTGGTAGGAGATACCCCTCCTACAATGAGCAGTTCTTC. Translation gives CSGRRYPSYNEQFF.

This clonotype was detected only a few times. This chain links TRBV12-3 or TRBV12-4 with TRBJ1-5; 10 bases agree with TRBD1. This CDR3 comprises 15 residues. Trimming cost V 3 bases and J 5 bases; bases outside gene matches: 4. CDR3 sequence (DNA): TGTGCCAGCAGTTTGGGGACAGGGGTGCATCAGCCCCAGCATTTT. Its protein product is CASSLGTGVHQPQHF.

There are a few counts of this clonotype. The chain employs TRBV5-1 and TRBJ2-5; maybe TRBD1 (6 bases). V lost 1 base, J lost 3 bases, and 10 bases lay in between. This CDR3 is 14 amino acids long. CDR1 and CDR2 from the germline V gene are SGHRS and YFSETQ. The CDR3 loop is CASSLYYREETQYF. The DNA for the CDR3 is TGCGCCAGCAGCTTGTACTACAGGGAAGAGACCCAGTACTTC.

Worth noting for this clonotype: One junction end does not reproduce the germline sequence, and a read error may be involved. This chain links TRBV10-3 with TRBJ2-3, with TRBD2 matching over 13 bases. This CDR3 region has 18 residues. Looked up from germline, CDR1 is ENHRY and CDR2 is SYGVKD. The CDR3 nucleotides are TGTGCCATCAGTCCTGGACTAGCGGGAGCCCCTAGCACAGATACGCACTATTTT. Residues: CAISPGLAGAPSTDTHYF.

This chain joins TRBV30 and TRBJ1-1; no firm D call. The germline V and J ends were trimmed by 2 bases and 7 bases, with 8 bases remaining between them. Per germline, CDR1 GTSNPN and CDR2 SVGIG (reference sequence). The length of the CDR3 is 11 residues. This CDR3 reads CAWSRIGEAFF. The CDR3 DNA reads TGTGCCTGGAGTCGCATAGGTGAAGCTTTCTTT.